The T cell receptor (beta chain) described here comes from a study of cytomegalovirus exposure and HLA in healthy donors. The junction had 2 bases not matched to a gene; V was cut back by 2 bases and J by 4 bases. Germline lookup yields CDR1 KGHSH and CDR2 LQKENI. The CDR3 extends over 14 amino acids. A multiplex PCR was run with 60 Vbeta primers and 13 Jbeta primers. The table came from immunoSEQ multiplex PCR; TCRdb's copy has only in-frame clones and leaves some out. The table shows around 130,000 clones, with roughly 83% occurring only once. The chain combines TRBV18 with TRBJ2-3, with TRBD2 matching 8 bases. The sequence derives from a girl aged 2-10 years in good health and CMV-seronegative. The specimen was PBMCs. The CDR3 is CASSPGLAPDTQYF. Here the CDR3 DNA reads TGTGCCAGCTCACCAGGACTAGCTCCAGATACGCAGTATTTT.